Listed here are 15 T cell receptor beta chains from one sample, sequenced in a study of cytomegalovirus exposure and HLA in healthy donors. With 60 Vbeta and 13 Jbeta primers, the PCR was carried out. Libraries were prepared by immunoSEQ multiplex PCR; TCRdb keeps only in-frame clonotypes and omits some of them. The repertoire holds about 73,000 clones, with 65% to 80% as singletons. The specimen sequenced was PBMCs. These receptors all come from a man aged 65 to 79 in good health and CMV-seronegative.

The chain joins TRBV5-1 to TRBJ2-5, with TRBD1 as a possible D gene (5 bases). With the DNA end fitting TRBJ2-7 better, the J assignment may be wrong. This CDR3 region has 15 residues. CDR1 and CDR2 from the germline V gene are SGHRS and YFSETQ. The CDR3 DNA follows: TGCGCCAGCAGCTTGGCTTCAGGGATCGGCTACGAGCAGTACTTC. Residues: CASSLASGIGYEQYF.

The J gene is TRBJ1-4, the V gene TRBV15; D might be TRBD1 (6 bases). The V end was cut by 4 bases, the J end by 6 bases, with 12 bases between. The CDR3 totals 14 residues. The germline CDR1 and CDR2 sequences are LNHNV and YYDKDF (reference sequence). The CDR3: CATSTGAGDEKLFF. Here the CDR3 DNA reads TGTGCCACCAGCACCGGGGCAGGGGATGAAAAACTGTTTTTT. The whole variable domain, filled in from reference TRBV15 and TRBJ1-4, reads DAMVIQNPRYQVTQFGKPVTLSCSQTLNHNVMYWYQQKSSQAPKLLFHYYDKDFNNEADTPDNFQSRRPNTSFCFLDIRSPGLGDTAMYLCATSTGAGDEKLFFGSGTQLSVL.

The chain joins TRBV6-6 to TRBJ2-7, with 13 positions matching TRBD2. V was pared by 6 bases and J by 4 bases, with 6 bases of the junction left unmatched. Germline V gives CDR1 MNHNY, CDR2 SVGAGI (reference sequence). The CDR3 is 15 residues long. CDR3 sequence reads: CASRLGLAGAYEQYF. DNA of the CDR3: TGTGCCAGCAGATTAGGACTAGCGGGAGCATACGAGCAGTACTTC.

The genes are TRBV29-1 and TRBJ2-5; TRBD2 is a possible D gene (5 bases). Germline V CDR1 and CDR2: SQVTM, ANQGSEA. The CDR3 covers 13 residues. Trimming stripped 7 bases from V and 0 bases from J, with 12 bases between. The DNA of the CDR3 is TGCAGCGCCCGGGGAGCTAACCAAGAGACCCAGTACTTC. Translation: CSARGANQETQYF.

This clone was counted only a few times. This CDR3 reads CASSDSGATNEKLFF. CDR3 DNA sequence: TGTGCCAGCAGTGATTCAGGGGCAACTAATGAAAAACTGTTTTTT. The J gene is TRBJ1-4, the V gene TRBV2; D is possibly TRBD1 (6 bases). The germline V and J ends were trimmed by 3 bases and 0 bases, with 8 bases remaining between them. The V gene's germline CDR1 is SNHLY and CDR2 FYNNEI. The CDR3 loop spans 15 amino acids. The full variable domain, rest sourced from reference TRBV2 and TRBJ1-4, is EPEVTQTPSHQVTQMGQEVILRCVPISNHLYFYWYRQILGQKVEFLVSFYNNEISEKSEIFDDQFSVERPDGSNFTLKIRSTKLEDSAMYFCASSDSGATNEKLFFGSGTQLSVL.

The sample holds one count of this clone. Here the CDR3 DNA reads TGTGCCAGCAGCTTAAGTACTTCTCGGACCGGGAGTTCCTCACCCCTCCACTTT. It yields the protein CASSLSTSRTGSSSPLHF. The chain links TRBV7-9 to TRBJ1-6; D not certain. The ends were cut back, 2 bases at V and 10 bases at J, with 24 bases in the middle. The CDR3 spans 18 residues. Looked up from germline, CDR1 is SEHNR and CDR2 is FQNEAQ (reference sequence). The full variable domain, its missing parts supplied by reference TRBV7-9 and TRBJ1-6, is DTGVSQNPRHKITKRGQNVTFRCDPISEHNRLYWYRQTLGQGPEFLTYFQNEAQLEKSRLLSDRFSAERPKGSFSTLEIQRTEQGDSAMYLCASSLSTSRTGSSSPLHFGNGTRLTVT.

This clone came up a few times. The chain joins TRBV5-6 to TRBJ1-1; a possible D gene is TRBD1 (5 bases). The V end was cut by 0 bases, the J end by 5 bases, with 17 bases between. The CDR3 covers 16 residues. From germline, CDR1 is SGHDT and CDR2 YYEEEE. CDR3 coding DNA: TGTGCCAGCAGCTTGGGCTTTGGGGGGATGTGGACTGAAGCTTTCTTT. Protein sequence: CASSLGFGGMWTEAFF.

This rearrangement joins TRBV15 to TRBJ2-3, with D possibly TRBD2 on 6 matching bases. The CDR3 is 16 amino acids. From germline, CDR1 is LNHNV and CDR2 YYDKDF (reference sequence). Trimming cost V 2 bases and J 1 base, with 13 bases left between them. The CDR3 loop is CATSRPTSGGTDTQYF. The CDR3 region has the DNA TGTGCCACCAGCAGACCGACTAGTGGAGGCACAGATACGCAGTATTTT.

This rearrangement joins TRBV18 to TRBJ1-3; 7 bases line up with TRBD1. V was clipped by 4 bases and J by 0 bases; unmatched bases: 6. This CDR3 contains 16 residues. The germline V gene encodes CDR1 KGHSH and CDR2 LQKENI. The CDR3 sequence: CASSLGTVTSGNTIYF. CDR3 DNA sequence: TGTGCCAGCTCACTAGGGACAGTAACCTCTGGAAACACCATATATTTT. Using reference TRBV18 and TRBJ1-3 for the parts outside the CDR3, the full variable domain is NAGVMQNPRHLVRRRGQEARLRCSPMKGHSHVYWYRQLPEEGLKFMVYLQKENIIDESGMPKERFSAEFPKEGPSILRIQQVVRGDSAAYFCASSLGTVTSGNTIYFGEGSWLTVV.

The chain employs TRBV4-3 and TRBJ2-5, with 7 positions matching TRBD1. Germline V gene lookup returns CDR1 LGHNA and CDR2 YSLEER. V was clipped by 0 bases and J by 4 bases; unmatched bases: 5. The CDR3 is 15 amino acids. The CDR3 loop is CASSQDWTGTETQYF. CDR3 nucleotides: TGCGCCAGCAGCCAAGATTGGACAGGAACAGAGACCCAGTACTTC.

The J gene is TRBJ1-5, the V gene TRBV19, with D maybe TRBD1 (5 bases). The germline V gene encodes CDR1 LNHDA and CDR2 SQIVND (reference sequence). With 7 bases removed from V and 1 base from J, the gap between germline ends came to 11 bases. This CDR3 is 14 amino acids long. In nucleotides, the CDR3 is TGTGCCAGTAAGGGGCAGACAAGCAATCAGCCCCAGCATTTT. It specifies CASKGQTSNQPQHF.

The chain recombines TRBV5-1 with TRBJ1-3; no clear D. Germline CDR1 is SGHRS and CDR2 is YFSETQ. V lost 0 bases and J lost 0, with 4 bases in between. CDR3 length equals 14 residues. CDR3 sequence: CASSLAFSGNTIYF. The CDR3 DNA is TGCGCCAGCAGCTTGGCCTTCTCTGGAAACACCATATATTTT.

The rearrangement links TRBV28 to TRBJ1-6; D is unclear. Per the germline V gene, CDR1 is MDHEN and CDR2 is SYDVKM. There are 12 residues in the CDR3. Trimming took 7 bases from V and 9 from J, leaving 10 bases between them. CDR3 sequence (DNA): TGTGCCAGCACCACGGGAGGTTCACCCCTCCACTTT. Protein sequence: CASTTGGSPLHF.

This clone was picked up a small number of times. The V and J genes are TRBV5-6 and TRBJ2-7; TRBD2 might be the D (5 bases). CDR1 and CDR2 from the germline V gene are SGHDT and YYEEEE. There are 12 residues in the CDR3. V lost 3 bases and J lost 7, with 11 bases in between. In DNA, the CDR3 is TGTGCCAGCAGCTCGGACTTCCTAGAGCAGTACTTC. Its protein is CASSSDFLEQYF.

V is TRBV7-8 and J is TRBJ1-5, with 7 bases fitting TRBD1. In germline, CDR1 is SGHVS, CDR2 FQNEAQ. V shed 0 bases, J shed 4 bases, and the junction held 6 bases outside the gene matches. This CDR3 comprises 16 residues. CDR3 loop: CASSLAGTEANQPQHF. The CDR3 nucleotides are TGTGCCAGCAGCTTAGCCGGGACAGAAGCTAATCAGCCCCAGCATTTT.